This T cell receptor (beta chain) comes out of a study of T cell responses to AZD1222 COVID-19 vaccine. Concerning this clone: Its antigen is not identified.

Study results and limitations: Clonal diversity was possibly underestimated, and the donors were mostly white British, with more females.

Repertoires were generated with immunoSEQ multiplex PCR, while TCRdb's copy carries only in-frame clones and drops some. Seen here are tens of thousands of clones, approximately 89% observed once, and the top ten hold roughly 2.8%. Germline CDR1 and CDR2: SGHAT and FQNNGV. This CDR3 has 14 amino acids. Trimming took off 0 bases at V and 5 bases at J, with 8 bases between the two ends. The sample consisted of peripheral blood, taken on day 0 of MenACWY control vaccination. The TCR comes from an adult in good health. The chain combines TRBV11-2 with TRBJ2-1; D unclear. CDR3 in amino acids: CASSLDLRNNEQFF. The CDR3 nucleotides are TGTGCCAGCAGCTTAGATCTCAGAAACAATGAGCAGTTCTTC. The full variable domain, its missing parts supplied by reference TRBV11-2 and TRBJ2-1, is EAGVAQSPRYKIIEKRQSVAFWCNPISGHATLYWYQQILGQGPKLLIQFQNNGVVDDSQLPKDRFSAERLKGVDSTLKIQPAKLEDSAVYLCASSLDLRNNEQFFGPGTRLTVL.